This entry lists 23 T cell receptor beta chains sequenced from one sample in a study of T cell responses to AZD1222 COVID-19 vaccine (dated by TCRdb to the early 2020s). The time point label here, explained by the study, means: baseline before first vaccination. The method behind the library was the immunoSEQ multiplex PCR assay. The table was pulled from immuneACCESS by TCRdb, which kept in-frame rearrangements only. Such tables lose some clones; where checked, under half of the loss comes from unresolved V genes, and the rest has no known cause. This sample comprises tens of thousands of clones, around 90% of them detected only once. About 2.2% of the sample rests with the top ten. Here the sequenced sample was peripheral blood, taken on day 0 of AZD1222 vaccination. These receptors were obtained from an adult in good health.

The chain uses TRBV10-3 and TRBJ1-1; D gene unclear. CDR1 and CDR2 (germline): ENHRY, SYGVKD. Trimming left V 4 bases short and J 1 base short, with 10 bases between. CDR3 length: 14 residues. The chain's CDR3 is CAISVGPSNTEAFF. CDR3 nucleotides: TGTGCCATCAGTGTTGGGCCCTCGAACACTGAAGCTTTCTTT.

The chain employs TRBV9 and TRBJ1-6; possibly TRBD1 for D (6 bases). The CDR3 spans 18 residues. The ends were cut back, 0 bases at V and 4 bases at J, with 17 bases in the middle. From germline, CDR1 is SGDLS and CDR2 YYNGEE. CDR3 coding DNA: TGTGCCAGCAGCGTAGATGGACAGTTCGGAGATTATAATTCACCCCTCCACTTT. Translating gives CASSVDGQFGDYNSPLHF.

V gene TRBV6-5 combines with J gene TRBJ1-2; no clear D. CDR1 and CDR2 from the germline V gene are MNHEY and SVGAGI. V was trimmed by 2 bases and J by 4 bases, leaving 8 bases between them. The CDR3 loop spans 13 amino acids. CDR3 amino acids: CASSYGAVYGYTF. CDR3 DNA sequence: TGTGCCAGCAGTTACGGAGCAGTCTATGGCTACACCTTC.

The chain combines TRBV14 with TRBJ1-3; D is uncertain. This CDR3 spans 16 amino acids. CDR1 SGHDN and CDR2 FVKESK come from the germline V gene. V lost 0 bases, J lost 4 bases, and 13 bases lay in between. The CDR3 reads CASSQEKAAGGNTIYF. The CDR3 nucleotides read TGTGCCAGCAGCCAAGAAAAAGCAGCAGGCGGAAACACCATATATTTT.

This rearrangement joins TRBV29-1 to TRBJ2-2, with unresolved D. The CDR3 spans 12 residues. The V and J ends lost 4 bases and 5 bases respectively, with 8 bases between them. Per the germline V gene, CDR1 is SQVTM and CDR2 is ANQGSEA. DNA for the CDR3: TGCAGCGTTGTAGAGGCGACCGGGGAGCTGTTTTTT. This gives the protein CSVVEATGELFF.

The chain couples TRBV19 to TRBJ2-1; 8 bases are shared with TRBD1. The germline V gene encodes CDR1 LNHDA and CDR2 SQIVND (reference sequence). The CDR3 is 15 residues long. V was clipped by 3 bases and J by 7 bases; unmatched bases: 8. CDR3 in DNA: TGTGCCAGTAGTATTTCCCGGGACAGGTGGAATGAGCAGTTCTTC. It encodes CASSISRDRWNEQFF.

This clone has a handful of counts. The rearrangement uses TRBV7-8 and TRBJ1-1; D uncertain. Germline CDR1 is SGHVS and CDR2 is FQNEAQ. CDR3 length: 14 residues. Trimming removed 6 bases from V and 7 bases from J, with 18 bases in between. The CDR3 coding sequence is TGTGCCAGCAGTTCCATTAGAGGGAGGAATGAAGCTTTCTTT. It translates to CASSSIRGRNEAFF.

The CDR3, as DNA: TGTGCCACCAGCAGAGATTCAAGCTGGAGACAAAAGAACACTGAAGCTTTCTTT. It encodes CATSRDSSWRQKNTEAFF. The J gene is TRBJ1-1, the V gene TRBV15; the D is unclear. The CDR3 contains 18 residues. V gave up 0 bases and J gave up 1 base, with 18 bases separating them. Germline-derived CDR1 and CDR2 are LNHNV and YYDKDF (reference sequence).

J is TRBJ2-7 and V is TRBV11-2; 7 bases align to TRBD1. The germline gives CDR1 SGHAT, CDR2 FQNNGV. The CDR3 contains 17 residues. V lost 4 bases and J lost 3; bases outside the gene matches: 15. CDR3 protein: CASSSINNRGQSYEQYF. Written as DNA, the CDR3 is TGTGCCAGCAGCTCGATCAACAACAGGGGTCAAAGCTACGAGCAGTACTTC.

This rearrangement joins TRBV4-3 to TRBJ2-2; 9 bases fit TRBD1. This CDR3 has 16 amino acids. V was pared by 4 bases and J by 3 bases, with 6 bases of the junction left unmatched. Germline-derived CDR1 and CDR2 are LGHNA and YSLEER. The chain's CDR3 is CASSPRTGVDTGELFF. CDR3 bases: TGCGCCAGCAGCCCCCGGACAGGGGTAGACACCGGGGAGCTGTTTTTT.

Written as DNA, the CDR3 is TGTGCCAGCAGCCAACGAGGTGGCGGTAACTATGGCTACACCTTC. It translates to CASSQRGGGNYGYTF. The chain carries TRBV3-1 (or the pseudogene TRBV3-2) and TRBJ1-2, with unresolved D. The CDR3 spans 15 residues. CDR1 and CDR2 from the germline V gene are LGHDT and YNNKEL (reference sequence). The germline V and J ends were trimmed by 2 bases and 1 base, with 11 bases remaining between them.

This clone has just one count. CDR3 nucleotide sequence: TGTGCCAGCAGCCAAGATTTTTCTGGAGGTACATCCTACGAGCAGTACTTC. Its protein is CASSQDFSGGTSYEQYF. This chain connects TRBV4-2 to TRBJ2-7; the D gene is possibly TRBD2 (5 bases). Looked up from germline, CDR1 is LGHNA and CDR2 is YNFKEQ. CDR3 length: 17 amino acids. Trimming removed 0 bases from V and 1 base from J, with 16 bases in between.

The J gene is TRBJ2-1, the V gene TRBV6-4, with D possibly matching TRBD2 (6 bases). This CDR3 contains 15 residues. V gave up 3 bases and J gave up 9 bases, with 18 bases separating them. Germline CDR1 and CDR2: MRHNA and SNTAGT. In nucleotides, the CDR3 is TGTGCCAGCAGTGATAGAAGCGGAGGGGACTCTGAGCAGTTCTTC. Translated: CASSDRSGGDSEQFF.

This chain uses TRBV5-6 with TRBJ2-1; D call uncertain. The germline gives CDR1 SGHDT, CDR2 YYEEEE. The CDR3 spans 13 residues. Trimming shortened V by 0 bases and J by 4 bases, and 5 bases separated the two germline ends. Written as DNA, the CDR3 is TGTGCCAGCAGCTTGGACAGTTACAATGAGCAGTTCTTC. Its protein product is CASSLDSYNEQFF.

This chain joins TRBV14 and TRBJ1-6; D unresolved. The V end lost 2 bases, the J end lost 5 bases, and 7 bases lay between the germline ends. The germline V gene encodes CDR1 SGHDN and CDR2 FVKESK. The CDR3 sequence is 14 residues long. The CDR3 loop reads CASSQMWNNSPLHF. The CDR3 nucleotides are TGTGCCAGCAGCCAAATGTGGAATAATTCACCCCTCCACTTT.

The chain employs TRBV19 and TRBJ1-1, with 9 bases fitting TRBD1. Germline V gene data show CDR1 as LNHDA and CDR2 as SQIVND (reference sequence). The V gene end was trimmed by 4 bases and the J gene end by 2 bases; junction bases not matched to a gene: 5. The CDR3 is 15 residues long. CDR3 sequence: CASSRKGQGNTEAFF. CDR3 nucleotide sequence: TGTGCCAGTAGTAGAAAGGGACAGGGAAACACTGAAGCTTTCTTT.

This clone was found once. The rearrangement joins TRBV6-5 to TRBJ1-5, with D possibly being TRBD1 (5 bases). The germline V gene encodes CDR1 MNHEY and CDR2 SVGAGI. This CDR3 comprises 14 residues. V lost 8 bases and J lost 6, with 17 bases in between. The CDR3 sequence is CASGPRVSAQPQHF. In DNA, the CDR3 is TGTGCCAGCGGACCCAGGGTTTCGGCTCAGCCCCAGCATTTT.

This rearrangement joins TRBV10-3 to TRBJ2-7; TRBD2 matches at 7 bases. CDR3 length: 14 amino acids. The germline V gene encodes CDR1 ENHRY and CDR2 SYGVKD. Trimming at V came to 3 bases and at J to 4 bases, leaving 6 bases not matched to a gene. The CDR3 DNA reads as TGTGCCATCAGTGAACGCGGGAGTGGGTACGAGCAGTACTTC. As protein: CAISERGSGYEQYF.

This clone was seen more than once but under ten times. This sequence joins TRBV7-3 and TRBJ1-1; the D gene is possibly TRBD1 (6 bases). This CDR3 comprises 15 residues. CDR1 and CDR2 (germline): SGHTA, FQGTGA. V lost 8 bases to trimming and J lost 4 bases, with 20 bases between them. The CDR3: CASPLRGGACTEAFF. DNA of the CDR3: TGTGCCAGCCCCCTCCGCGGGGGCGCGTGCACTGAAGCTTTCTTT. The full variable domain, in which reference TRBV7-3 and TRBJ1-1 provide the parts outside the CDR3, is GAGVSQTPSNKVTEKGKYVELRCDPISGHTALYWYRQSLGQGPEFLIYFQGTGAADDSGLPNDRFFAVRPEGSVSTLKIQRTERGDSAVYLCASPLRGGACTEAFFGQGTRLTVV.

The V call is TRBV7-9, the J call TRBJ2-7; 14 positions agree with TRBD2. Germline CDR1 and CDR2: SEHNR and FQNEAQ (reference sequence). The CDR3 has 15 amino acids. Trimming at V came to 4 bases and at J to 4 bases, leaving 3 bases not matched to a gene. The CDR3 spells CASSSGTSGGYEQYF. The CDR3 nucleotides read TGTGCCAGCAGCTCCGGGACTAGCGGGGGATACGAGCAGTACTTC.

V and J are TRBV7-9 and TRBJ2-5; D is ambiguous. The CDR3 loop spans 15 amino acids. V was trimmed by 0 bases and J by 1 base, leaving 9 bases between them. Germline loops: CDR1 SEHNR, CDR2 FQNEAQ (reference sequence). The CDR3 nucleotides read TGTGCCAGCAGCTTAGCGCAAGGACCCCAAGAGACCCAGTACTTC. As protein: CASSLAQGPQETQYF.

The V and J genes are TRBV5-1 and TRBJ2-5; the match to TRBD2 covers 9 bases. The ends lost 5 bases at V and 5 bases at J; junction bases unmatched: 7. The CDR3 extends over 14 amino acids. CDR1 and CDR2 (germline): SGHRS, YFSETQ. The CDR3 nucleotides read TGCGCCAGCAGATTAGCGGGAGTAGTTGAGACCCAGTACTTC. This sequence encodes CASRLAGVVETQYF.

The chain combines TRBV18 with TRBJ1-3; 10 positions match TRBD1. J lost 2 bases, V lost 4 bases, and 2 bases had no gene match. CDR1 and CDR2 (germline): KGHSH, LQKENI. The CDR3 spans 15 residues. The CDR3 loop reads CASSQGTGAGNTIYF. In DNA, the CDR3 is TGTGCCAGCTCACAGGGGACAGGGGCTGGAAACACCATATATTTT.